Shown below are 14 T cell receptor beta chains from a single sample sequenced in a study of CD8+ T cells in alopecia areata. Isolated RNA was reverse transcribed into cDNA used as the sequencing template. Profiling relied on immunoSEQ multiplex PCR, and the TCRdb table lists in-frame clones only, not all of them. The data show 25,000 or so clones, under 60% seen once. The source material was NKG2D-high CD8+ T cells sorted from blood. These receptors came from a human donor with alopecia areata.

By sample share, this clone is large. The chain uses TRBV7-9 and TRBJ2-5, with TRBD1 matching 7 bases. The germline V gene encodes CDR1 SEHNR and CDR2 FQNEAQ (reference sequence). Losses at the gene ends were 2 bases for V and 4 bases for J; bases not matched to a gene: 10. The CDR3 sequence is 16 residues long. In nucleotides, the CDR3 is TGTGCCAGCAGCTTATGGGTACAGGGGACCGGAGAGACCCAGTACTTC. Amino acid sequence: CASSLWVQGTGETQYF.

The V and J genes are TRBV7-9 and TRBJ1-5; 7 bases are shared with TRBD1. The ends lost 3 bases at V and 1 base at J; junction bases unmatched: 0. Germline-derived CDR1 and CDR2 are SEHNR and FQNEAQ (reference sequence). CDR3 length: 14 amino acids. CDR3 bases: TGTGCCAGCAGCTTGACAGGGAGCAATCAGCCCCAGCATTTT. Translation: CASSLTGSNQPQHF.

This chain uses TRBV5-4 with TRBJ2-2; 9 nucleotides align to TRBD1. This CDR3 spans 16 amino acids. Germline loops: CDR1 SGHNT, CDR2 YYREEE (reference sequence). The V and J ends lost 3 bases and 4 bases, in that order; junction bases with no gene match: 7. The CDR3 DNA sequence: TGTGCCAGCAGCTCGGGACAGGGCGGAAGCACCGGGGAGCTGTTTTTT. Amino acids: CASSSGQGGSTGELFF.

The chain recombines TRBV5-1 with TRBJ2-7; 7 bases map to TRBD1. Germline-derived CDR1 and CDR2 are SGHRS and YFSETQ. Losses at the gene ends were 4 bases for V and 2 bases for J; bases not matched to a gene: 6. The CDR3 length is 14 residues. The CDR3 sequence is CASSLQGSAYEQYF. The DNA of the CDR3 is TGCGCCAGCAGCCTACAGGGGTCTGCCTACGAGCAGTACTTC.

This clone was counted between two and nine times. V is TRBV19 and J is TRBJ2-2, with D possibly being TRBD1 (5 bases). V was clipped by 2 bases and J by 5 bases, with 12 bases between them. Per the germline V gene, CDR1 is LNHDA and CDR2 is SQIVND (reference sequence). CDR3 length: 15 residues. The chain's CDR3 is CASSIRGAGTGELFF. CDR3 nucleotides: TGTGCCAGTAGTATAAGAGGAGCAGGGACCGGGGAGCTGTTTTTT.

This chain joins TRBV2 and TRBJ1-5, with D uncertain. The V and J ends lost 6 bases and 3 bases respectively, with 9 bases between them. Germline CDR1 SNHLY, CDR2 FYNNEI. This CDR3 is 13 amino acids long. CDR3 sequence reads: CASSPAVNQPQHF. The CDR3 nucleotides read TGTGCCAGCAGCCCTGCGGTCAATCAGCCCCAGCATTTT.

This clone was detected a few times. This is likely an artifact of a read error, given a far larger clone one base away. The V call is TRBV4-2, the J call TRBJ2-1, with a possible D match to TRBD2 (5 bases). The CDR3 has 12 amino acids. Germline-derived CDR1 and CDR2 are LGHNA and YNFKEQ. Trimming left V 1 base short and J 9 bases short, with 7 bases between. CDR3 residues: CASSQGEGEQFF. DNA of the CDR3: TGTGCCAGCAGCCAAGGCGAGGGTGAGCAGTTCTTC.

The chain combines TRBV5-4 with TRBJ2-7; D may be TRBD2 (5 bases). The CDR3 runs 15 residues. The V gene lost 0 bases and the J gene lost 3 bases, with 13 bases spanning the gap. The germline gives CDR1 SGHNT, CDR2 YYREEE (reference sequence). The CDR3: CASSLGWEPYYEQYF. The CDR3 DNA reads TGTGCCAGCAGCTTGGGGTGGGAGCCCTACTACGAGCAGTACTTC.

The V and J genes are TRBV29-1 and TRBJ2-7; D may be TRBD1 (5 bases). The germline V and J ends were trimmed by 4 bases and 3 bases, with 7 bases remaining between them. Germline V lookup: CDR1 SQVTM, CDR2 ANQGSEA. The CDR3 covers 11 residues. Here the CDR3 DNA reads TGCAGCGTTGCCAGGGACTACGAGCAGTACTTC. This gives the protein CSVARDYEQYF.

The gene calls are TRBV9 and TRBJ2-5, with 7 bases lining up with TRBD2. The CDR3 sequence is 14 residues long. From germline, CDR1 is SGDLS and CDR2 YYNGEE. Germline trimming cut 0 bases from V and 5 bases from J; bases unmatched to any gene: 4. CDR3 sequence: CASSVGSSGETQYF. The CDR3 DNA reads TGTGCCAGCAGCGTAGGGTCTAGCGGTGAGACCCAGTACTTC. Drawing the rest from reference TRBV9 and TRBJ2-5, the complete variable domain is DSGVTQTPKHLITATGQRVTLRCSPRSGDLSVYWYQQSLDQGLQFLIQYYNGEERAKGNILERFSAQQFPDLHSELNLSSLELGDSALYFCASSVGSSGETQYFGPGTRLLVL.

This clone turned up a few times. The chain is built from TRBV5-5 and TRBJ2-5; D is unresolved. The CDR3 sequence is 14 residues long. From germline, CDR1 is SGHKS and CDR2 YYEKEE (reference sequence). V lost 1 base and J 5 bases, leaving 12 bases between the germline ends. The CDR3 DNA reads as TGTGCCAGCAGCTTGCGTCGGTCTCGCGAGACCCAGTACTTC. Its protein is CASSLRRSRETQYF.

This clone came up once. J is TRBJ2-6 and V is TRBV6-4; D is unresolved. This CDR3 is built from 16 residues. CDR1 is MRHNA, CDR2 SNTAGT, per germline. The V end was cut by 0 bases, the J end by 0 bases, with 6 bases between. The CDR3 sequence: CASSDSTSSGANVLTF. The CDR3 DNA reads TGTGCCAGCAGTGACTCGACAAGCTCTGGGGCCAACGTCCTGACTTTC.

The V and J genes are TRBV27 and TRBJ2-1; 10 bases map to TRBD2. The CDR3 runs to 16 residues. CDR1 and CDR2 (germline): MNHEY, SMNVEV (reference sequence). J gave up 4 bases and V 3 bases, and 6 bases lay outside the gene matches. CDR3 nucleotides: TGTGCCAGCAGTTTCGCCTGGACTAGCGGATACAATGAGCAGTTCTTC. Amino acids: CASSFAWTSGYNEQFF.

The V call is TRBV4-2, the J call TRBJ1-6; D may be TRBD1 (6 bases). V lost 2 bases to trimming and J lost 7 bases, with 9 bases between them. This CDR3 region has 14 residues. Germline loops: CDR1 LGHNA, CDR2 YNFKEQ. This CDR3 reads CASSQTGMNSPLHF. The CDR3 DNA follows: TGTGCCAGCAGCCAAACAGGGATGAATTCACCCCTCCACTTT.